The present T cell receptor (beta chain) was sequenced within a study of OX40 agonist ivuxolimab in advanced cancers. Study observations and caveats: The 0.1-3.0 mg/kg partial responders had among the lowest clonal expansion.

Using immunoSEQ multiplex PCR, the repertoire was profiled, and TCRdb retains in-frame clones only, with some absent. The sample records roughly 60,000 clones, 85% being singletons. To note about this clone: Its antigen remains unidentified.

V was clipped by 3 bases and J by 0 bases, with 9 bases between them. Germline assignment: CDR1 KGHSH and CDR2 LQKENI. The CDR3 totals 15 residues. This clonotype originated in an adult with an advanced solid tumor such as melanoma, head and neck, liver or kidney cancer. The chain uses TRBV18 and TRBJ1-3, with no clear D. Sequences were derived from CD4+ or CD8+ T cells sorted from blood, sampled in a trial of the OX40 agonist ivuxolimab. The CDR3 sequence: CASSPMDVSGNTIYF. For the CDR3, the DNA is TGTGCCAGCTCACCTATGGACGTCTCTGGAAACACCATATATTTT. Complete variable domain (other parts from reference TRBV18 and TRBJ1-3): NAGVMQNPRHLVRRRGQEARLRCSPMKGHSHVYWYRQLPEEGLKFMVYLQKENIIDESGMPKERFSAEFPKEGPSILRIQQVVRGDSAAYFCASSPMDVSGNTIYFGEGSWLTVV.